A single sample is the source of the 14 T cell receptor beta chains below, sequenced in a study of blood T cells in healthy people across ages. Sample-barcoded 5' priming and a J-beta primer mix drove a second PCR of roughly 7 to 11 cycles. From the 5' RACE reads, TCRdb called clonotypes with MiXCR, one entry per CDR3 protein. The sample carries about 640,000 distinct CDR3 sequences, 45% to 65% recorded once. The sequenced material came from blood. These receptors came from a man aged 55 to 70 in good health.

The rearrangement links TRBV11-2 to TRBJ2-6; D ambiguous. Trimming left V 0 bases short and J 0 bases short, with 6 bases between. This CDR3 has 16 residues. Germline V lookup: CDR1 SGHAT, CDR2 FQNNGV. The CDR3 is CASSLDPGSGANVLTF. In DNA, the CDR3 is TGTGCCAGCAGCTTAGATCCGGGCTCTGGGGCCAACGTCCTGACTTTC.

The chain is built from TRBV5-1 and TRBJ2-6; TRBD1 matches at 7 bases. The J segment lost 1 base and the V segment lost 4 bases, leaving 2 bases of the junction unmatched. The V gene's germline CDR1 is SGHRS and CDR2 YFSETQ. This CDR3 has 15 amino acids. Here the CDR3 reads CASSMTGSGANVLTF. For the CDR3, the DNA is TGCGCCAGCAGCATGACAGGGTCTGGGGCCAACGTCCTGACTTTC.

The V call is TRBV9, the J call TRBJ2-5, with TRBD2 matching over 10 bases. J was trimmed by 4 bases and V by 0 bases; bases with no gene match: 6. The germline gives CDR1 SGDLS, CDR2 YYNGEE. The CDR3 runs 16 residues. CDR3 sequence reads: CASSVAPTSGAETQYF. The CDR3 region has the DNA TGTGCCAGCAGCGTAGCTCCCACTAGCGGGGCAGAGACCCAGTACTTC.

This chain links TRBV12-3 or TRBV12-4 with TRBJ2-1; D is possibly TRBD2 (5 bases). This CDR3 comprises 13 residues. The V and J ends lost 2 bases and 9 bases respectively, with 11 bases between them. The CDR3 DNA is TGTGCCAGCAGTTTAATGTCTAGCCGTGAGCAGTTCTTC. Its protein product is CASSLMSSREQFF.

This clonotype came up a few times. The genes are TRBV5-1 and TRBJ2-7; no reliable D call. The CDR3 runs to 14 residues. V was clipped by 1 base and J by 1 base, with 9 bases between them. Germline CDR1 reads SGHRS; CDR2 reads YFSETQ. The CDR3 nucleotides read TGCGCCAGCAGCTTGCAGGCGGCTTCCTACGAGCAGTACTTC. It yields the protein CASSLQAASYEQYF.

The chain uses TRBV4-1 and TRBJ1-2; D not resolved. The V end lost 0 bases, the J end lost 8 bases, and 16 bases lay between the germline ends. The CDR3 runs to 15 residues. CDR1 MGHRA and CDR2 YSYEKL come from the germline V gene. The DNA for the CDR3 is TGCGCCAGCAGCCAAGATGCCAGGCGATTAGAGGGCTACACCTTC. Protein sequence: CASSQDARRLEGYTF.

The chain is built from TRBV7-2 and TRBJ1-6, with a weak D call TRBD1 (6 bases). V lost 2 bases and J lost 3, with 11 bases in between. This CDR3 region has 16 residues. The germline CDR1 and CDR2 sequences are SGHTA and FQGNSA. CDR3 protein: CASSLFSQGYNSPLHF. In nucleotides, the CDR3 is TGTGCCAGCAGCTTATTTTCACAGGGCTATAATTCACCCCTCCACTTT.

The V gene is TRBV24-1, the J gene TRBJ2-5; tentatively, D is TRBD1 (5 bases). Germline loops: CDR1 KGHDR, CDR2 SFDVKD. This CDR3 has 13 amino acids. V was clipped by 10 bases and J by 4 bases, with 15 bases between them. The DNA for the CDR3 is TGTGCCACGTCTAAGGGGTTCGCAGAGACCCAGTACTTC. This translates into CATSKGFAETQYF.

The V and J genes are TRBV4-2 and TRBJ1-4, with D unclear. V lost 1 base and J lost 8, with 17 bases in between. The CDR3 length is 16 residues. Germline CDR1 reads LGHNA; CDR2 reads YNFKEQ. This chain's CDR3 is CASSQGALGLNEKLFF. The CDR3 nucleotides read TGTGCCAGCAGCCAAGGGGCGTTGGGTTTGAACGAAAAACTGTTTTTT.

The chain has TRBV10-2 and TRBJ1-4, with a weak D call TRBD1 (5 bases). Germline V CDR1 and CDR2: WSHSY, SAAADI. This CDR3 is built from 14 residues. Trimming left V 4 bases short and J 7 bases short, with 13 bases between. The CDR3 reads CASSAGREGEKLFF. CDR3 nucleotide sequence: TGCGCCAGCAGTGCTGGCAGGGAGGGTGAAAAACTGTTTTTT.

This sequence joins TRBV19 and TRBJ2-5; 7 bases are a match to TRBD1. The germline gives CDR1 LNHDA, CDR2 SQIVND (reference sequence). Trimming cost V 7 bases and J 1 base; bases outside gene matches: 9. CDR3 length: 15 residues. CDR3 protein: CASTRARGRQETQYF. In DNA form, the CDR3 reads TGTGCCAGTACTAGGGCGAGGGGGCGCCAAGAGACCCAGTACTTC.

The CDR3 nucleotides read TGTGCCAGCAGCTTGGCCCCCACCACCGGGGAGCTGTTTTTT. It translates to CASSLAPTTGELFF. The chain couples TRBV5-6 to TRBJ2-2, with D unresolved. Germline V gene sequence: CDR1 SGHDT, CDR2 YYEEEE. This CDR3 is built from 14 residues. With 0 bases removed from V and 4 bases from J, the gap between germline ends came to 7 bases. The full variable domain, in which reference TRBV5-6 and TRBJ2-2 provide the parts outside the CDR3, is DAGVTQSPTHLIKTRGQQVTLRCSPKSGHDTVSWYQQALGQGPQFIFQYYEEEERQRGNFPDRFSGHQFPNYSSELNVNALLLGDSALYLCASSLAPTTGELFFGEGSRLTVL.

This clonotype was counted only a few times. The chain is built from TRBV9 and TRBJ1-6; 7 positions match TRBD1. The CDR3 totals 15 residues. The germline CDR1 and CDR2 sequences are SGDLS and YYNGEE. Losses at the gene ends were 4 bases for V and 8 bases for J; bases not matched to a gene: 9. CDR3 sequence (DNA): TGTGCCAGCAGCATGCAGGGGGATGTAGATTCACCCCTCCACTTT. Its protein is CASSMQGDVDSPLHF.

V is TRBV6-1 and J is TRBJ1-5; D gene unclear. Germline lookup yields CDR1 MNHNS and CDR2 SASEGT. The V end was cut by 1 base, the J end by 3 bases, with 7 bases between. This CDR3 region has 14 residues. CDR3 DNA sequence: TGTGCCAGCAGTGAAGGGGGTTACAATCAGCCCCAGCATTTT. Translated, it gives CASSEGGYNQPQHF.